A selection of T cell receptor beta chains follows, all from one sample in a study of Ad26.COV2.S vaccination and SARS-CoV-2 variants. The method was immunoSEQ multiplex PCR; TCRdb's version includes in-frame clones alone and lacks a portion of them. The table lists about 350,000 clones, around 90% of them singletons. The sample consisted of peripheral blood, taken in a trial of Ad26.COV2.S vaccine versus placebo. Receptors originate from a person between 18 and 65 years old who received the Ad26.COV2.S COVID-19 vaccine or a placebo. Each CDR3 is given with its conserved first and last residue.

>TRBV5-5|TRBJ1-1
CASSYLPGQGATEAFF
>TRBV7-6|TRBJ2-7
CASTLGGPLDEQYF
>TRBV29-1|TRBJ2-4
CSVVWVAKNIQYF
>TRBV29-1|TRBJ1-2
CSVEVGAWVVNNYGYTF
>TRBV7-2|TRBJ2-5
CASSLTSDGTQYF
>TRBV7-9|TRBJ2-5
CASSSRETQYF
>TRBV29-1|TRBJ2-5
CSVAHPFNRGRGETQYF
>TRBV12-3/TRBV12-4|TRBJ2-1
CASSFGVYEQFF
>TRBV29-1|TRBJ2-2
CSVEQGANTGELFF
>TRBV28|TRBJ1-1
CAILPTGAEGSEAFF
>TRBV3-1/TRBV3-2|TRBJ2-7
CASSQDGIGEGIYEQYF
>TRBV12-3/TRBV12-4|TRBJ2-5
CASSRDSQETQYF
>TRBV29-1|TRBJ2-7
CSVENRVQGEQYF
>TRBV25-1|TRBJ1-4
CASSEGTANEKLFF
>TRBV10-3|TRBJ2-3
CAISALDRGDTDTQYF
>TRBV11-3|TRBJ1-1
CASSSGRYTEAFF
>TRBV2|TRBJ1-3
CASSIGGQGASTIYF
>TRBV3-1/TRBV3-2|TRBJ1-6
CASSPTGENSPLHF
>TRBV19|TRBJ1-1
CASRDSRDPEAFF
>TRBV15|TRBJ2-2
CATSAREASANTGELFF
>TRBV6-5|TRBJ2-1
CASSPLSNNEQFF
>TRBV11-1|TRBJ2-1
CASSLGAGGLGEQFF
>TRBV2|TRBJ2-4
CASSIQGAKNIQYF
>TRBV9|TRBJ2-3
CASSGTSGGTPTDTQYF
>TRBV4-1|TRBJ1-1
CASSRDRKGGTEAFF
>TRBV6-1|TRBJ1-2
CASSEGPGEGYGYTF
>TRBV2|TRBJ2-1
CASSAPGGYNEQFF
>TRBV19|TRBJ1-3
CASTPSVSGNTIYF
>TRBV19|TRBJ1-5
CASSIVAGGLNQPQHF
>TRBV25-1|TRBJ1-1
CASSEWGVRGTEAFF
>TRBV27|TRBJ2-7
CASSLGLAGPYEQYF
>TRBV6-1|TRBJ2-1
CASSEVGRGRLDEQFF
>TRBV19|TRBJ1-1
CASTLRQGRNTEAFF
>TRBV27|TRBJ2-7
CASSPFSLRYEQYF
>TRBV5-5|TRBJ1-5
CASSFMGEPDQPQHF
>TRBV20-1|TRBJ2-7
CSATNTYEQYF
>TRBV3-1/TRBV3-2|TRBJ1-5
CASSQDLQQPQHF
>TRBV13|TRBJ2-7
CASSPRVSGGEQYF
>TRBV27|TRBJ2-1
CASSFFSGYNEQFF
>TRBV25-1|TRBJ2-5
CASWGRGLETQYF
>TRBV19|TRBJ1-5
CASSMYRRRNQPQHF
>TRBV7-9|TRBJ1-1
CASSFQGAVAFF
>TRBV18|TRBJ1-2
CASERGQGYGYTF
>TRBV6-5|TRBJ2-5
CASSYRGQGVETQYF
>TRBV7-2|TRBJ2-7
CASSLGILSSYEQYF
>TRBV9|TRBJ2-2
CASSENTGELFF
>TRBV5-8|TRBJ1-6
CASYSSVNSPLHF
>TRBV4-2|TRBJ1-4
CASRPPQGGNEKLFF
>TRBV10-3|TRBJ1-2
CAISNDRGLVNHYGYTF
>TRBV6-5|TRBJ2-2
CASSHRLSNTGELFF
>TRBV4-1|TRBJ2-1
CASSQEARGGLIKQFF
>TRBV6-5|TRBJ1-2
CASSYGTVYGYTF
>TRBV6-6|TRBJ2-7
CASSYLPGQFEQYF
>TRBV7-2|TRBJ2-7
CASSSRTGPTYEQYF
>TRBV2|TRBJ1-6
CASISTGGIYNSPLHF
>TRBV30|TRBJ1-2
CAWSWGGQDYGYTF
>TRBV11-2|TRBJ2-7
CASSSSRRGPGNEQYF